The entry that follows covers one TCR beta chain sequence. Its antigen remains unknown. The record originates from a study of persistence of HIV-infected CD4 T cells. Study at large: Blood samples, up to 180 mL, came from multiple time points, except a couple of leukapheresis donors sampled once. Findings of the study overall: Degenerate expanded CDR3beta sequences were enriched among CMV- and Gag-responding cells. TCR analyses could not target the rare provirus-carrying CMV-responding cells.

The libraries were made with immunoSEQ version 4 in survey mode. The protocol was immunoSEQ multiplex PCR, while the TCRdb copy is restricted to in-frame clones and leaves out a portion. The table has approximately 25,000 clones, 74% seen once. Overlapping HIV-1 Gag 15-mer peptides at approximately 0.91 ug per peptide per mL were used. Sorting selected CD4+ T cells upregulating both CD40 ligand and CD69. The germline V gene has CDR1 MDHEN and CDR2 SYDVKM. The junction had 12 bases not matched to a gene; V was cut back by 6 bases and J by 14 bases. The CDR3 totals 14 residues. The TCR was taken from an adult man with HIV who was CMV-seropositive. V gene TRBV28 combines with J gene TRBJ2-1, with 11 positions matching TRBD2. The sample in question was CD4+ T cells sorted from PBMCs after roughly 18-hour stimulation, obtained from a patient who received antiretroviral therapy. DNA of the CDR3: TGTGCCAGCAGCCATAGCGGGGGGGCTTTGGGCGAGTTCTTC. The encoded protein is CASSHSGGALGEFF.